The source of this T cell receptor (beta chain) is a study of T cell responses to AZD1222 COVID-19 vaccine. Notes on the study in general: Spike as a whole was targeted by vaccine-associated CD4 TCRs, dominant at 160-218 and 743-854. White British people made up most donors, females outnumbered males, and clonal diversity was possibly underestimated.

Per the germline V gene, CDR1 is LNHNV and CDR2 is YYDKDF (reference sequence). The CDR3 consists of 12 residues. Trimming pared 5 bases from V and 3 bases from J, leaving 5 bases between. In regard to this clone: The antigen is undetermined.

Assay: immunoSEQ multiplex PCR; the TCRdb copy retains only in-frame clones and omits some. This table holds under 200,000 clones, approximately 95% found once. The rearrangement links TRBV15 to TRBJ1-3; no clear D gene. The sample here was peripheral blood, taken on day 0 of AZD1222 vaccination. The sequence was obtained from an adult in good health. CDR3 region: CATSFFGNTIYF. In nucleotides, the CDR3 is TGTGCCACCAGCTTTTTTGGAAACACCATATATTTT. Based on the CDR3 plus reference TRBV15 and TRBJ1-3, the full variable domain is DAMVIQNPRYQVTQFGKPVTLSCSQTLNHNVMYWYQQKSSQAPKLLFHYYDKDFNNEADTPDNFQSRRPNTSFCFLDIRSPGLGDTAMYLCATSFFGNTIYFGEGSWLTVV.